Listed below are T cell receptor beta chains from one sample, sequenced in a study of patients and donors after allogeneic stem cell transplantation. MiXCR, applied by TCRdb to the RT-PCR reads, yields one record per CDR3 protein. The sample yields approximately 200,000 distinct CDR3 sequences, 41% seen once. The sequenced sample consisted of blood, either unsorted or a sorted T cell fraction (not recorded which). The receptors were sampled from a human donor who was either an allogeneic HSCT recipient or a stem cell or donor lymphocyte infusion donor (not recorded which). It is not recorded whose cells these are; they may come from a transplant donor. Both conserved end residues are part of each CDR3. The D gene is left open where the match is weak. The size of a clone is reported for some rows only, either as once, few or many, or as a class for expanded clones.

TRBJ2-1	few	NA	TRBV29-1	TGCAGCGTTGAAGACAGGGGGGATGAGCAGTTCTTC	CSVEDRGDEQFF
TRBJ2-1	NA	TRBD1	TRBV5-1	TGCGCCAGCAGCTTGGGGCTCAGGGGGCTAATCTACAATGAGCAGTTCTTC	CASSLGLRGLIYNEQFF
TRBJ2-2	few	NA	TRBV4-3	TGCGCCAGCAGCCAAGGGAAATTTACGAACACCGGGGAGCTGTTTTTT	CASSQGKFTNTGELFF
TRBJ2-1	NA	NA	TRBV4-2	TGTGCCAGCAGCCAAGGGGCTCGGCTGCAGTTCTTC	CASSQGARLQFF
TRBJ1-5	NA	NA	TRBV6-6	TGTGCCAGCAGGCCGGGAGAACACAATCAGCCCCAGCATTTT	CASRPGEHNQPQHF
TRBJ2-3	NA	TRBD1	TRBV15	TGTGCCACCAGCAGACTACAGGGGGATACGCAGTATTTT	CATSRLQGDTQYF
TRBJ2-7	few	TRBD2	TRBV6-5	TGTGCCAGCAGTTACCGACTTGGGACTAGCGCTTTCTCCTACGAGCAGTACTTC	CASSYRLGTSAFSYEQYF
TRBJ1-1	few	NA	TRBV29-1	TGCAGCGTTGAAGATTCGGGCCATGAAGCTTTCTTT	CSVEDSGHEAFF
TRBJ2-5	NA	NA	TRBV7-7	TGTGCTAGCAGCTTTGGCAGGGTCGAAAAGACCCAGTACTTC	CASSFGRVEKTQYF
TRBJ2-3	NA	NA	TRBV20-1	TGCAGTGCTCCACCCGCAGATACGCAGTATTTT	CSAPPADTQYF
TRBJ1-2	NA	NA	TRBV20-1	TGCAGTGCAAGACAGCGGAACTATGGCTACACCTTC	CSARQRNYGYTF
TRBJ1-5	NA	TRBD1	TRBV11-2	TGTGCCAGCAGCTTAGGGGACAGGGGGCCCAATCAGCCCCAGCATTTT	CASSLGDRGPNQPQHF
TRBJ2-1	NA	TRBD2	TRBV5-1	TGCGCCAGCAGCTCGGGAGGGCCCCCCAATGAGCAGTTCTTC	CASSSGGPPNEQFF
TRBJ1-2	NA	NA	TRBV20-1	TGCAGTGCTCTGCTCCAGGGTAACTATGGCTACACCTTC	CSALLQGNYGYTF
TRBJ1-1	few	NA	TRBV6-4	TGTGCCAGCAAAGTAGAGGGGTTGTTAGGCACTGAAGCTTTCTTT	CASKVEGLLGTEAFF
TRBJ1-1	few	NA	TRBV29-1	TGCAGCGTGATTTTCAGGGGTGGCACTGAAGCTTTCTTT	CSVIFRGGTEAFF
TRBJ1-1	few	NA	TRBV27	TGTGCCAGCAGTTTAGGGGGCTGGAACACTGAAGCTTTCTTT	CASSLGGWNTEAFF
TRBJ2-5	few	NA	TRBV29-1	TGCAGCGTTGCGGCGAATAGTGAGACCCAGTACTTC	CSVAANSETQYF
TRBJ1-2	few	NA	TRBV5-5	TGTGCCAGCAGCTCTGGACAGCAATATGGCTACACCTTC	CASSSGQQYGYTF
TRBJ2-2	few	NA	TRBV28	TGTGCCAGCAGCGCTCCCTCAAAATACAGGATCACCGGGGAGCTGTTTTTT	CASSAPSKYRITGELFF
TRBJ2-1	NA	NA	TRBV9	TGTGCCAGCAGCGTAGAGAGTCGGACTACCCATCTGGGAAATGAGCAGTTCTTC	CASSVESRTTHLGNEQFF
TRBJ1-2	few	NA	TRBV5-1	TGCGCCAGCAGCTTGGGACAGGTTAACTATGGCTACACCTTC	CASSLGQVNYGYTF
TRBJ1-6	NA	NA	TRBV12-3/TRBV12-4	TGTGCCAGCAGTTACGCAGGGGCGAATTCACCCCTCCACTTT	CASSYAGANSPLHF
TRBJ2-1	NA	NA	TRBV10-3	TGTGCCATCAATGCGGTACATGCCAATGAGCAGTTCTTC	CAINAVHANEQFF
TRBJ1-1	NA	NA	TRBV7-8	TGTGCCACCAGCTCTAGGGGGGGCACTGAAGCTTTCTTT	CATSSRGGTEAFF
TRBJ2-1	few	NA	TRBV18	TGTGCCAGCTCACCCGGGCCGCCAGGTGAGCAGTTCTTC	CASSPGPPGEQFF
TRBJ1-6	NA	TRBD1	TRBV28	TGTGCCAGCAGTCTACCGCCCGGGACAGGGGGCACAACCCTCCACTTT	CASSLPPGTGGTTLHF
TRBJ2-1	NA	TRBD2	TRBV19	TGTGCCAGTAGTATGACTCCCCAGCGGGAACGGGACAATGAGCAGTTCTTC	CASSMTPQRERDNEQFF
TRBJ2-1	few	TRBD2	TRBV15	TGTGCCACCAGCAGAGAAGCGGGATTTTTGAATGAGCAGTTCTTC	CATSREAGFLNEQFF
TRBJ2-3	NA	TRBD2	TRBV10-3	TGTGCCATCGAAGGAGCCCGGGAGGGCACAGATACGCAGTATTTT	CAIEGAREGTDTQYF
TRBJ1-1	few	NA	TRBV7-2	TGTGCCAGCAGCCCCGTAGTCGGGACTCGGAACACTGAAGCTTTCTTT	CASSPVVGTRNTEAFF
TRBJ2-7	NA	NA	TRBV2	TGTGCCAGCAGTGACAGGTCTGGCGAGCAGTACTTC	CASSDRSGEQYF
TRBJ2-3	NA	TRBD2	TRBV14	TGTGCCAGCACCCGCGGGGGAGCAGATACGCAGTATTTT	CASTRGGADTQYF
TRBJ2-3	NA	TRBD2	TRBV6-5	TGTGCCAGCAGTTTTGATTTCCCTGGCGGGGGAGGAGATACGCAGTATTTT	CASSFDFPGGGGDTQYF
TRBJ2-1	NA	NA	TRBV12-3/TRBV12-4	TGTGCCAGCAGTTTGATAGGGTGGGAGCAGTTCTTC	CASSLIGWEQFF
TRBJ2-1	NA	TRBD1	TRBV28	TGTGCCAGCAGTCGGGACAGCTCCAGCTCCTACAATGAGCAGTTCTTC	CASSRDSSSSYNEQFF
TRBJ1-1	few	TRBD1	TRBV25-1	TGTGCCAGCAGTGAAAGGCAGGGGGAGAACACTGAAGCTTTCTTT	CASSERQGENTEAFF
TRBJ1-1	few	NA	TRBV7-9	TGTGCCAGCAGCGCCCCACAAGGGATTCGAAGGGACACTGAAGCTTTCTTT	CASSAPQGIRRDTEAFF
TRBJ2-1	NA	TRBD2	TRBV27	TGTGCCAGCTCCCTCGGACTAGCGTGGAATGAGCAGTTCTTC	CASSLGLAWNEQFF
TRBJ2-1	NA	TRBD1	TRBV6-2/TRBV6-3	TGTGCCAGCAGACAGGGGGCGGGTGAGCAGTTCTTC	CASRQGAGEQFF
TRBJ2-5	NA	NA	TRBV4-3	TGCGCCAGCAGCCAGGTTACACAAGAGACCCAGTACTTC	CASSQVTQETQYF
TRBJ1-2	few	NA	TRBV29-1	TGCAGCGTTGACCAAGGGGCAGGGACTGGCTACACCTTC	CSVDQGAGTGYTF
TRBJ2-1	few	NA	TRBV7-9	TGTGCCAGCAGCCTTGCGAGTGAGCAGTTCTTC	CASSLASEQFF
TRBJ2-1	NA	NA	TRBV9	TGTGCCAGCAGCGTTGAGAGGTCCTACAATGAGCAGTTCTTC	CASSVERSYNEQFF
TRBJ2-4	NA	TRBD1	TRBV23-1	TGCGCCAGCAGTATTGAGGGGGCGCAGGGGAATGGGTACTTC	CASSIEGAQGNGYF
TRBJ2-1	once	TRBD2	TRBV7-2	TGTGCCAGCAGCTTCGTAGGGACTAAGGACGATGAGCAGTTCTTC	CASSFVGTKDDEQFF
TRBJ1-1	few	NA	TRBV4-3	TGCGCCAGCAGCCAAGGGGTGGGGGGGAACACTGAAGCTTTCTTT	CASSQGVGGNTEAFF
TRBJ2-1	NA	NA	TRBV7-9	TGTGCCAGCAGCTTACCCCAAAACAATGAGCAGTTCTTC	CASSLPQNNEQFF
TRBJ1-2	NA	NA	TRBV7-2	TGTGCCAGCAGCCAAACCGGGACTGCTATTTATGGCTACACCTTC	CASSQTGTAIYGYTF
TRBJ1-1	many	TRBD1	TRBV27	TGTGCCAGCAGCTGGACAGGGGGTAACACTGAAGCTTTCTTT	CASSWTGGNTEAFF
TRBJ2-5	NA	NA	TRBV7-9	TGTGCCAGCAGCCCAGTGTCTGGCCACCAAGAGACCCAGTACTTC	CASSPVSGHQETQYF
TRBJ2-5	NA	NA	TRBV12-3/TRBV12-4	TGTGCCAGCAGTCCACAGGATCAGGGGTGGTGGGAGACCCAGTACTTC	CASSPQDQGWWETQYF
TRBJ1-1	few	TRBD1	TRBV7-9	TGTGCCAGCAGCTTAGATGGCAGGGGGGCCACTGAAGCTTTCTTT	CASSLDGRGATEAFF
TRBJ2-7	NA	NA	TRBV19	TGTGCCAGTAGGCCCGGGACCCAAGGAAGCGAGCAGTACTTC	CASRPGTQGSEQYF
TRBJ1-3	few	NA	TRBV15	TGTGCCACCAGCAGGTACAGGGTCCAGACTGGAAACACCATATATTTT	CATSRYRVQTGNTIYF